This T cell receptor (beta chain) was obtained from a study of blood T cell repertoires in COVID-19. CDR3 size: 15 residues. The germline CDR1 and CDR2 sequences are SGHRS and YFSETQ. The V gene end was trimmed by 5 bases and the J gene end by 3 bases; junction bases not matched to a gene: 7. Profiled with immunoSEQ multiplex PCR; TCRdb holds only in-frame clones, not every one. Altogether about 190,000 clones are present, 88% being singletons, with the ten largest covering approximately 4%. The V call is TRBV5-1, the J call TRBJ2-5; 10 bases are shared with TRBD1. Sequencing used peripheral blood. This TCR came from a human donor in a cohort sampled during active COVID-19. The CDR3 DNA is TGCGCCAGCAGTTGGGGACAGGGGCAAAAAGAGACCCAGTACTTC. Translation: CASSWGQGQKETQYF.